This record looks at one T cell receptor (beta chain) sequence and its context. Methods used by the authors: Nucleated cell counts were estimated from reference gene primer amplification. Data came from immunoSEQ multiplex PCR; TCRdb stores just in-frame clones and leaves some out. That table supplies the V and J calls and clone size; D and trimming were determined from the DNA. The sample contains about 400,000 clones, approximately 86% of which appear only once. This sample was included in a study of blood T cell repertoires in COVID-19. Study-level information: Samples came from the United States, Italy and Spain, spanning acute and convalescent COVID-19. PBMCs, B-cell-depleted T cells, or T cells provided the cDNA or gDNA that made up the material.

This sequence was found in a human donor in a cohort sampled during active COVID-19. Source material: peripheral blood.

CDR3 coding DNA: TGTGCCAGCAGCCAAGCAAGGGAGGTAGTGTCAGATACGCAGTATTTT. Translated, it gives CASSQAREVVSDTQYF. The chain couples TRBV14 to TRBJ2-3, with a possible D match to TRBD2 (6 bases). This CDR3 spans 16 amino acids. V lost 1 base to trimming and J lost 4 bases, with 15 bases between them. Germline V gene lookup returns CDR1 SGHDN and CDR2 FVKESK. The entire variable domain, with the rest obtained from reference TRBV14 and TRBJ2-3, is as follows: EAGVTQFPSHSVIEKGQTVTLRCDPISGHDNLYWYRRVMGKEIKFLLHFVKESKQDESGMPNNRFLAERTGGTYSTLKVQPAELEDSGVYFCASSQAREVVSDTQYFGPGTRLTVL.